Listed below are T cell receptor beta chains from one sample, sequenced in a study of blood T cells in healthy people across ages. Each CDR3 protein gets one entry after TCRdb re-called the 5' RACE reads with MiXCR. The repertoire holds about 730,000 distinct CDR3 sequences, with about 40% as singletons. The sequenced material came from blood. These receptors were collected from a woman aged 55-75 years in good health. Both conserved end residues are part of each CDR3. Each record gives: V gene, D gene, clone size, J gene, CDR3 DNA, CDR3 protein. A D gene is named only where the DNA matches it firmly. Not every row has a clone size; where given, it reads once, few, many or a size class.

v_gene: TRBV20-1; d_gene: TRBD1; abundance: -; j_gene: TRBJ2-5; CDR3nt: TGCAGTGCTGTACACCCCGGGACAGGGAACAATGAGCAGTACTTC; CDR3aa: CSAVHPGTGNNEQYF
v_gene: TRBV19; d_gene: TRBD2; abundance: -; j_gene: TRBJ2-2; CDR3nt: TGTGCCAGTAGCAAACTAGCGGGAGCCACCGGGGAGCTGTTTTTT; CDR3aa: CASSKLAGATGELFF
v_gene: TRBV6-2/TRBV6-3; d_gene: TRBD1; abundance: -; j_gene: TRBJ2-7; CDR3nt: TGTGCCAGCAGTTCGGGACAGGGATACGGTTCCTACGAGCAGTACTTC; CDR3aa: CASSSGQGYGSYEQYF
v_gene: TRBV6-1; d_gene: -; abundance: -; j_gene: TRBJ2-5; CDR3nt: TGTGCCAGCAGCCTGACTCCTACAGCGGAGACCCAGTACTTC; CDR3aa: CASSLTPTAETQYF
v_gene: TRBV7-9; d_gene: -; abundance: few; j_gene: TRBJ1-4; CDR3nt: TGTGCCAGCAGCTTGGGCGGTTATCGGGAAAAACTGTTTTTT; CDR3aa: CASSLGGYREKLFF
v_gene: TRBV7-2; d_gene: -; abundance: -; j_gene: TRBJ2-5; CDR3nt: TGTGCCAGCAGCTTAGTGTCGCAGGGGACCTCATGGACCCAGTACTTC; CDR3aa: CASSLVSQGTSWTQYF
v_gene: TRBV9; d_gene: TRBD2; abundance: few; j_gene: TRBJ2-5; CDR3nt: TGTGCCAGCAGCGTAGGGGGAGCGGGGGGGCCCAATGAGCAGTACTTC; CDR3aa: CASSVGGAGGPNEQYF
v_gene: TRBV29-1; d_gene: -; abundance: few; j_gene: TRBJ2-5; CDR3nt: TGCAGCGTTTGTTTCCGGGGCGGTGAGACCCAGTACTTC; CDR3aa: CSVCFRGGETQYF
v_gene: TRBV5-1; d_gene: TRBD2; abundance: -; j_gene: TRBJ2-5; CDR3nt: TGCGCCAGCAGCTTGCCCGGGGGGGCCAGAGAGACCCAGTACTTC; CDR3aa: CASSLPGGARETQYF
v_gene: TRBV9; d_gene: -; abundance: -; j_gene: TRBJ2-5; CDR3nt: TGTGCCAGCAGCGGCCTGGAAGGGACCCAGTACTTC; CDR3aa: CASSGLEGTQYF
v_gene: TRBV10-3; d_gene: -; abundance: -; j_gene: TRBJ1-6; CDR3nt: TGTGCCATCAGTGGGGACTTGGCGGTAGATTCACCCCTCCACTTT; CDR3aa: CAISGDLAVDSPLHF
v_gene: TRBV12-3/TRBV12-4; d_gene: TRBD2; abundance: -; j_gene: TRBJ2-1; CDR3nt: TGTGCCAGCAGTTTAGGAGCGGGAGCGCATGAGCAGTTCTTC; CDR3aa: CASSLGAGAHEQFF
v_gene: TRBV7-9; d_gene: TRBD2; abundance: -; j_gene: TRBJ2-3; CDR3nt: TGTGCCAGCAGCTCCCGGACTAGCGAGGGCCGGTTTATCACAGATACGCAGTATTTT; CDR3aa: CASSSRTSEGRFITDTQYF
v_gene: TRBV7-8; d_gene: TRBD1; abundance: many; j_gene: TRBJ1-1; CDR3nt: TGTGCCAGCAGCTTAGCCGGGACAGCCAGTGAAGCTTTCTTT; CDR3aa: CASSLAGTASEAFF
v_gene: TRBV20-1; d_gene: -; abundance: -; j_gene: TRBJ1-6; CDR3nt: TGCAGTGCTACCGACAGAGACTCACCCCTCCACTTT; CDR3aa: CSATDRDSPLHF
v_gene: TRBV20-1; d_gene: -; abundance: few; j_gene: TRBJ2-6; CDR3nt: TGCAGTGCCTTACCGGGACAAGGCTCTGGGGCCAACGTCCTGACTTTC; CDR3aa: CSALPGQGSGANVLTF
v_gene: TRBV7-3; d_gene: -; abundance: -; j_gene: TRBJ2-3; CDR3nt: TGTGCCAGCAGCTCAACAAACCTGTGGGCGGCTGCCCGGGATACGCAGTATTTT; CDR3aa: CASSSTNLWAAARDTQYF
v_gene: TRBV6-4; d_gene: -; abundance: -; j_gene: TRBJ1-5; CDR3nt: TGTGCCAGCAGTGACTCGAGTCGGGGAGGTCTCGTGAGCAATCAGCCCCAGCATTTT; CDR3aa: CASSDSSRGGLVSNQPQHF
v_gene: TRBV10-1; d_gene: -; abundance: many; j_gene: TRBJ2-6; CDR3nt: TGCGCCAGCAGTGAGACTGGGGCCAACGTCCTGACTTTC; CDR3aa: CASSETGANVLTF
v_gene: TRBV10-3; d_gene: TRBD2; abundance: few; j_gene: TRBJ2-5; CDR3nt: TGTGCCATCAGTGAGTCGGAGCTAGCGGGAGGTCCCCCGTACTTC; CDR3aa: CAISESELAGGPPYF
v_gene: TRBV5-1; d_gene: -; abundance: few; j_gene: TRBJ2-7; CDR3nt: TGCGCCAGCAGCTTGGAAGCACCATCCTACGAGCAGTACTTC; CDR3aa: CASSLEAPSYEQYF
v_gene: TRBV20-1; d_gene: TRBD2; abundance: -; j_gene: TRBJ2-1; CDR3nt: TGCAGTGCTCAGGAGCGGGGGGCCATCCAATACAATGAGCAGTTCTTC; CDR3aa: CSAQERGAIQYNEQFF
v_gene: TRBV20-1; d_gene: -; abundance: -; j_gene: TRBJ2-7; CDR3nt: TGCAGTGCTAGAGATCCAGTGAGCTCCTACGAGCAGTACTTC; CDR3aa: CSARDPVSSYEQYF
v_gene: TRBV3-1; d_gene: -; abundance: few; j_gene: TRBJ2-7; CDR3nt: TGTGCCAGCAGCCCTGGGTCCACACTGGGCTCCTACAATGAGCAGTACTTC; CDR3aa: CASSPGSTLGSYNEQYF
v_gene: TRBV5-5; d_gene: -; abundance: few; j_gene: TRBJ2-3; CDR3nt: TGTGCCAGCAGCGGGACGGTCGATACGCAGTATTTT; CDR3aa: CASSGTVDTQYF
v_gene: TRBV15; d_gene: TRBD1; abundance: -; j_gene: TRBJ1-1; CDR3nt: TGTGCCACCACCGACACAGGGGGGGACACTGAAGCTTTCTTT; CDR3aa: CATTDTGGDTEAFF
v_gene: TRBV20-1; d_gene: TRBD1; abundance: few; j_gene: TRBJ1-1; CDR3nt: TGCAGCCTTGGGACAGGGGGTTCCGAAGCTTTCTTT; CDR3aa: CSLGTGGSEAFF
v_gene: TRBV28; d_gene: TRBD1; abundance: -; j_gene: TRBJ1-2; CDR3nt: TGTGCCAGCATTGCAGGGGGCTATGGCTACACCTTC; CDR3aa: CASIAGGYGYTF
v_gene: TRBV6-2/TRBV6-3; d_gene: -; abundance: many; j_gene: TRBJ2-1; CDR3nt: TGTGCCAGCAGCCCTCAAGTCAATGAGCAGTTCTTC; CDR3aa: CASSPQVNEQFF
v_gene: TRBV6-1; d_gene: -; abundance: -; j_gene: TRBJ1-2; CDR3nt: TGTGCCAGCAGTGAATTTCAGGCAGTGACCTATGGCTACACCTTC; CDR3aa: CASSEFQAVTYGYTF
v_gene: TRBV4-3; d_gene: TRBD2; abundance: many; j_gene: TRBJ2-3; CDR3nt: TGCGCCAGCAGCCAAGGTCAATCTAGCGGGAGAGGAGATACGCAGTATTTT; CDR3aa: CASSQGQSSGRGDTQYF
v_gene: TRBV6-5; d_gene: -; abundance: -; j_gene: TRBJ1-1; CDR3nt: TGTGCCAGCAGTTACGTGGCAGGGGCGAACACTGAAGCTTTCTTT; CDR3aa: CASSYVAGANTEAFF
v_gene: TRBV20-1; d_gene: TRBD1; abundance: -; j_gene: TRBJ2-7; CDR3nt: TGCAGTGCTAGAGAGTCGACAGGGATATACGAGCAGTACTTC; CDR3aa: CSARESTGIYEQYF
v_gene: TRBV16; d_gene: -; abundance: -; j_gene: TRBJ1-1; CDR3nt: TGTGCCAGCAGCCAATCAAGGACACGGTACACTGAAGCTTTCTTT; CDR3aa: CASSQSRTRYTEAFF
v_gene: TRBV7-7; d_gene: -; abundance: many; j_gene: TRBJ2-1; CDR3nt: TGTGCTAGCAGCCCAACGGGGCAGGGCTACAATGAGCAGTTCTTC; CDR3aa: CASSPTGQGYNEQFF
v_gene: TRBV5-6; d_gene: -; abundance: -; j_gene: TRBJ2-3; CDR3nt: TGTGCCAACGGCATCACAGATACGCAGTATTTT; CDR3aa: CANGITDTQYF
v_gene: TRBV6-2/TRBV6-3; d_gene: TRBD2; abundance: -; j_gene: TRBJ2-4; CDR3nt: TGTGCCAGCAGTGGCCGGGGGACTAGCGGGAAAAACATTCAGTACTTC; CDR3aa: CASSGRGTSGKNIQYF
v_gene: TRBV4-1; d_gene: -; abundance: -; j_gene: TRBJ2-4; CDR3nt: TGCGCCAGCAGCCAAGTACCCGCGGGCAACATTCAGTACTTC; CDR3aa: CASSQVPAGNIQYF
v_gene: TRBV9; d_gene: -; abundance: -; j_gene: TRBJ2-6; CDR3nt: TGTGCCAGCAGCCCCCGAGAGGGCTCAGGGGCCAGCGTCCTGACTTTC; CDR3aa: CASSPREGSGASVLTF
v_gene: TRBV20-1; d_gene: TRBD2; abundance: -; j_gene: TRBJ2-1; CDR3nt: TGCAGTGCCTTCCCCCCTAGCGGGGGGGCTGTCGATGAGCAGTTCTTC; CDR3aa: CSAFPPSGGAVDEQFF
v_gene: TRBV9; d_gene: -; abundance: -; j_gene: TRBJ2-7; CDR3nt: TGTGCCAGCAGCGCTGGGCCTAGCGCCAAGGGCGAGCAGTACTTC; CDR3aa: CASSAGPSAKGEQYF
v_gene: TRBV5-5; d_gene: -; abundance: few; j_gene: TRBJ2-7; CDR3nt: TGTGCCAGCAAGCTTAGCGAGGCCCACAATGAGCAGTACTTC; CDR3aa: CASKLSEAHNEQYF
v_gene: TRBV20-1; d_gene: TRBD1; abundance: once; j_gene: TRBJ1-6; CDR3nt: TGCAGTGCCCTCCGTGGAGGGGGCGACTCACCCCTCCACTTT; CDR3aa: CSALRGGGDSPLHF
v_gene: TRBV14; d_gene: -; abundance: few; j_gene: TRBJ1-2; CDR3nt: TGTGCCAGCAGCCAATCTAGGCTTTCCGGTGGCTACACCTTC; CDR3aa: CASSQSRLSGGYTF
v_gene: TRBV20-1; d_gene: TRBD1; abundance: -; j_gene: TRBJ1-2; CDR3nt: TGCAGCCCCGGGACAGGGCTAGACTATGGCTACACCTTC; CDR3aa: CSPGTGLDYGYTF
v_gene: TRBV29-1; d_gene: -; abundance: -; j_gene: TRBJ1-5; CDR3nt: TGCAGCGTGAGAGCAGGGGCGAGTCAGCCCCAGCATTTT; CDR3aa: CSVRAGASQPQHF